This T cell receptor beta chain came from a study of blood T cell repertoires in COVID-19. Per the original methods: Reference gene primer amplification gave nucleated cell count estimates. Sequencing was performed with immunoSEQ multiplex PCR; in TCRdb, only in-frame clones are kept and a portion is missing. V, J and clone size derive from that table, while D and trimming were established from the DNA sequence. In the table there are some 200,000 clones, 65% to 90% of which are singletons. The V and J ends lost 0 bases and 8 bases respectively, with 8 bases between them. Looked up from germline, CDR1 is LGHDT and CDR2 is YNNKEL (reference sequence). The CDR3 consists of 12 residues.

This clonotype was obtained from a woman aged 55-69 years with acute COVID-19. This chain uses TRBV3-1 (or the pseudogene TRBV3-2) with TRBJ2-7; D is unclear. The sample consisted of PBMCs or T cells enriched from blood (not recorded which). CDR3 sequence: CASSQDESKQYF. The DNA for the CDR3 is TGTGCCAGCAGCCAAGACGAGAGCAAGCAGTACTTC.